This T cell receptor (beta chain) was found in a study of Graves' ophthalmopathy and Graves' hyperthyroidism. RNA transcripts provided the template for amplifying TCR beta CDR3 regions. First-round RT-PCR used HTBI primers; second-round multiplex PCR followed. TCRdb recomputed calls from the multiplex PCR reads with MiXCR, one row per CDR3 protein. The sample carries about 230,000 distinct CDR3 sequences, less than 55% recorded once. Between the trimmed V and J ends, which lost 3 bases and 3 bases, there was a span of 11 bases. The CDR3 has 15 amino acids. Germline V gene sequence: CDR1 KGHDR, CDR2 SFDVKD. PBMCs stemmed from over 8.5 ml of fresh peripheral blood. This clonotype showed up just a few times.

The sequencing input was peripheral blood. This TCR derives from an adult man with Graves' ophthalmopathy. The rearrangement links TRBV24-1 to TRBJ1-3; D uncertain. CDR3 in DNA: TGTGCCACCAGTGATCCCCCCTCCAGTGGAAACACCATATATTTT. This gives the protein CATSDPPSSGNTIYF.